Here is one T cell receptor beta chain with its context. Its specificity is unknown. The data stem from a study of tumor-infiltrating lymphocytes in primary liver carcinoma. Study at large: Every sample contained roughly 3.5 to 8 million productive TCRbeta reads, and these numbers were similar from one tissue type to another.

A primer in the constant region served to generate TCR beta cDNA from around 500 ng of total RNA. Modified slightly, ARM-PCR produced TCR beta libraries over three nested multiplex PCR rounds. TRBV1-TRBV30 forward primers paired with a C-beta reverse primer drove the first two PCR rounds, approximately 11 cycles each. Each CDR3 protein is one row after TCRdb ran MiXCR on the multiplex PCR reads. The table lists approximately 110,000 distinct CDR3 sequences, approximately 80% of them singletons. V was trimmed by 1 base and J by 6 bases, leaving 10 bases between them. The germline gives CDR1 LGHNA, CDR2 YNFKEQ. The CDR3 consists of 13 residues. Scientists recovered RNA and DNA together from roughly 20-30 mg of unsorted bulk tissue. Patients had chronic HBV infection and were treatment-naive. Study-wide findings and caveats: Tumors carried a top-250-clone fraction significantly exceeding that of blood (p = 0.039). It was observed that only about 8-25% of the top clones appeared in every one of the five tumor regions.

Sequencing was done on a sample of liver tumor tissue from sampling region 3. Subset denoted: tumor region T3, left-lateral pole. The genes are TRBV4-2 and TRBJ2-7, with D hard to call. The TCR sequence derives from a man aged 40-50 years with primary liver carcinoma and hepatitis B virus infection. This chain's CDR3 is CASSQAISSEQYF. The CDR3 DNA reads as TGTGCCAGCAGCCAAGCTATTAGCTCCGAGCAGTACTTC.